Listed below are T cell receptor beta chains from one sample, sequenced in a study of cytomegalovirus exposure and HLA in healthy donors. Assay: immunoSEQ multiplex PCR; the TCRdb copy retains only in-frame clones and omits some. Altogether about 190,000 clones are present, roughly an eighth being singletons, with the ten largest covering less than 8.5%. Material: PBMCs. The source of these receptors is a man over 45 in good health and CMV-seropositive. Each CDR3 is given without its conserved first and last residue. The order of the fields is clone size, V gene, CDR3 protein. The listing skips clone size in some rows; elsewhere it reads once, few, many or a size class.

clone_size: few; v_call: TRBV6-6; cdr3_aa: ASRPSGGNTGELF
clone_size: .; v_call: TRBV28; cdr3_aa: ASSRATNEKLF
clone_size: few; v_call: TRBV2; cdr3_aa: ASRLTGPSTDTQY
clone_size: .; v_call: TRBV5-6; cdr3_aa: ASSLSEGGSDTQY
clone_size: few; v_call: TRBV9; cdr3_aa: ASSVDVTFKGGYT
clone_size: few; v_call: TRBV21-1; cdr3_aa: ASSRKQGYGYT
clone_size: .; v_call: TRBV7-2; cdr3_aa: ASSFAGQNQPQH
clone_size: once; v_call: TRBV5-4; cdr3_aa: ASSSTGGDYGYT
clone_size: .; v_call: TRBV9; cdr3_aa: ASSVVGQNTEAF
clone_size: few; v_call: TRBV29-1; cdr3_aa: SGTGTGTGGSEKLF
clone_size: .; v_call: TRBV25-1; cdr3_aa: ASAGQSFYGYT
clone_size: .; v_call: TRBV7-2; cdr3_aa: ASSVERSNEKLF
clone_size: .; v_call: TRBV4-3; cdr3_aa: ASSLGTLGAGELF
clone_size: many; v_call: TRBV5-4; cdr3_aa: ASSLVDNEQY
clone_size: .; v_call: TRBV5-4; cdr3_aa: ASSRDRGAGNTIY
clone_size: .; v_call: TRBV29-1; cdr3_aa: SVERQRRTEAF
clone_size: .; v_call: TRBV28; cdr3_aa: ASSTPLGANTEAF
clone_size: few; v_call: TRBV5-5; cdr3_aa: ASSSQGVGTGANVLT
clone_size: .; v_call: TRBV28; cdr3_aa: ASREDSYNEQF
clone_size: .; v_call: TRBV5-6; cdr3_aa: ASSSRGTGVAMSNQPQH
clone_size: few; v_call: TRBV7-9; cdr3_aa: ASSPRTAMNTEAF
clone_size: .; v_call: TRBV6-1; cdr3_aa: ASRIEGGSGTEAF
clone_size: .; v_call: TRBV6-1; cdr3_aa: ASRRTGTYEQY
clone_size: few; v_call: TRBV4-2; cdr3_aa: ASSPGLAGGQETQY
clone_size: .; v_call: TRBV9; cdr3_aa: ASSPMGQGRYEQY
clone_size: .; v_call: TRBV4-3; cdr3_aa: ASSQEGVGNQPQH
clone_size: once; v_call: TRBV6-6; cdr3_aa: AITRRENSPLH
clone_size: .; v_call: TRBV7-2; cdr3_aa: ASSRGTSGTYEQY
clone_size: .; v_call: TRBV7-2; cdr3_aa: ASSLGQGNYNEQF
clone_size: .; v_call: TRBV5-4; cdr3_aa: ASSLEGTGNYEQY
clone_size: few; v_call: TRBV6-1; cdr3_aa: ASRLDRGRNQPQH
clone_size: .; v_call: TRBV6-5; cdr3_aa: ASSYSGQGPWDGYT
clone_size: few; v_call: TRBV27; cdr3_aa: ASRPPPGQVNSPLH
clone_size: .; v_call: TRBV11-2; cdr3_aa: ASSLGLYNEQF
clone_size: few; v_call: TRBV11-3; cdr3_aa: ASSLVRGNSPLH
clone_size: few; v_call: TRBV2; cdr3_aa: ASKQDRVGETQY
clone_size: .; v_call: TRBV7-9; cdr3_aa: ASSFWSSGANVLT
clone_size: .; v_call: TRBV13; cdr3_aa: ASSQGTGGTDTQY
clone_size: few; v_call: TRBV5-1; cdr3_aa: ASSLDRESTDTQY
clone_size: few; v_call: TRBV5-1; cdr3_aa: ASGGPSGVQDTQY
clone_size: .; v_call: TRBV6-6; cdr3_aa: ASSYFARDQPQH